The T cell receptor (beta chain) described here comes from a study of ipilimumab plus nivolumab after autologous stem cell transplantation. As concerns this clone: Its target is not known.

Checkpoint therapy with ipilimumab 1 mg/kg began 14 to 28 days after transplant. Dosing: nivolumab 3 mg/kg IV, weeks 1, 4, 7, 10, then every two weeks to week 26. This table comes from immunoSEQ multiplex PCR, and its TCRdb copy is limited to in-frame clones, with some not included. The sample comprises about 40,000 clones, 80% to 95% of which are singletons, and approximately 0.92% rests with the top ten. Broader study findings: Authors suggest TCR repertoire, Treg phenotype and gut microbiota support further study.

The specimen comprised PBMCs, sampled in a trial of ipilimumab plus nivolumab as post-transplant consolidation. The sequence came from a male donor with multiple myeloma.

CDR3 protein: CASSLSGGAVIYEQYF. In nucleotides, the CDR3 is TGTGCCAGCAGCTTGAGCGGGGGGGCAGTTATCTACGAGCAGTACTTC. The chain links TRBV7-9 to TRBJ2-7; 10 nucleotides align to TRBD2. This CDR3 contains 16 residues. The V and J ends lost 3 bases and 3 bases, in that order; junction bases with no gene match: 8. CDR1 and CDR2 (germline): SEHNR, FQNEAQ (reference sequence).